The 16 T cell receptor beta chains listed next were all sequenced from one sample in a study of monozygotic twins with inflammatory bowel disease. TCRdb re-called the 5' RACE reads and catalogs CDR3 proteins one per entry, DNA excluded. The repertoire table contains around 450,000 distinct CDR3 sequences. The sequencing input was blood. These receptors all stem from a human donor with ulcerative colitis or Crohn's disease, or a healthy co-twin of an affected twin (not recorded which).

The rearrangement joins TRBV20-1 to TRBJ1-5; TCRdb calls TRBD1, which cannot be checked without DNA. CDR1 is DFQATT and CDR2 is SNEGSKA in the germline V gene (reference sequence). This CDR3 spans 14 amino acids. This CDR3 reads CSASDGTTRQPQHF.

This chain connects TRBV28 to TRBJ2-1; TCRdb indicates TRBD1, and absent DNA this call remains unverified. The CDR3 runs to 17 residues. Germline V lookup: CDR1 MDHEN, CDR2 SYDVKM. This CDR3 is CASSIGGLPGTYNEQFF. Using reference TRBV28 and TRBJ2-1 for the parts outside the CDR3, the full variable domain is DVKVTQSSRYLVKRTGEKVFLECVQDMDHENMFWYRQDPGLGLRLIYFSYDVKMKEKGDIPEGYSVSREKKERFSLILESASTNQTSMYLCASSIGGLPGTYNEQFFGPGTRLTVL.

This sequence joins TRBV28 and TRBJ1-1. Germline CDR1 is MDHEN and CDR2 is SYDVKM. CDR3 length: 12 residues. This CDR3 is CASKGPNTEAFF.

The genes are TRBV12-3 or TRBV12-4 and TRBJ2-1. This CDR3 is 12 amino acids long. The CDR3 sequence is CASSLVNNEQFF.

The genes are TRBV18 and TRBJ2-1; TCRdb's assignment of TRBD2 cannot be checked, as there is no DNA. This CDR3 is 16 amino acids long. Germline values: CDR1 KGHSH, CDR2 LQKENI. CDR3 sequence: CASSPILVAGVYEQFF.

The chain's CDR3 is CASSLVPGAAFYLGQYF. The genes are TRBV7-9 and TRBJ2-7; TCRdb calls TRBD1, which cannot be checked without DNA. The CDR3 totals 17 residues. Germline CDR1 SEHNR, CDR2 FQNEAQ (reference sequence).

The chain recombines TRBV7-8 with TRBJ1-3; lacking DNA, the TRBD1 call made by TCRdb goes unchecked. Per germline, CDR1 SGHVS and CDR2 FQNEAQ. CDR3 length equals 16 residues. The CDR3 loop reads CASSFGQVSSGNTIYF.

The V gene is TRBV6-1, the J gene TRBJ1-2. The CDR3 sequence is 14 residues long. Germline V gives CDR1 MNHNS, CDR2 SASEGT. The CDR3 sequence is CASTTAGSAAGYTF.

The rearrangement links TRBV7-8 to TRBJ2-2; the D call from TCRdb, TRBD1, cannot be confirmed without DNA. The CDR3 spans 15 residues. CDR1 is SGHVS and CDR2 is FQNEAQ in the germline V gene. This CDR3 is CASSLLDTGTGELFF.

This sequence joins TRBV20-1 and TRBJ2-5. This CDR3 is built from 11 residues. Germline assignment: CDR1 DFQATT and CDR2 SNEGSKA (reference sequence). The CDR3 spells CSAKFQETQYF.

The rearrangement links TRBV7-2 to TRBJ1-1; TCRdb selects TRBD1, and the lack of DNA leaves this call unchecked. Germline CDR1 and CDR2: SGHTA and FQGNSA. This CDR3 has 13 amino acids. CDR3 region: CASSFSTGTGEYF.

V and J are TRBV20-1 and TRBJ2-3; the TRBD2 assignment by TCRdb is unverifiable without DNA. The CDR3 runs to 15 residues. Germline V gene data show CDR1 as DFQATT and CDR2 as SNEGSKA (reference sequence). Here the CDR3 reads CSARSQLAGIDTQYF.

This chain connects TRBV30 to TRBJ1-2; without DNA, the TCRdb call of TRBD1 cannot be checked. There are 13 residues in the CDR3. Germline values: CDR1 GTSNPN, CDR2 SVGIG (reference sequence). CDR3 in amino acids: CAWNSPGMNGYTF.

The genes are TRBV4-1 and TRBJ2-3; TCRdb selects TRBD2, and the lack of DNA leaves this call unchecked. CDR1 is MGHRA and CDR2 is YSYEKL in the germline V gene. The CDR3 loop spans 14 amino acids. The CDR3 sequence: CASSPVRAGDTQYF.

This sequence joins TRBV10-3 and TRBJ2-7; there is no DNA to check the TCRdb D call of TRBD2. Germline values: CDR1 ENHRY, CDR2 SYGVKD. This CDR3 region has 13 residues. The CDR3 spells CATWEGGQREQYF.

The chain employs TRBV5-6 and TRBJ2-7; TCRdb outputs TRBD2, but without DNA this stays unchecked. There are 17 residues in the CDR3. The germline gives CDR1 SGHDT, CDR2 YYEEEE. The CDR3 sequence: CASSLTLSRELVYEQYF. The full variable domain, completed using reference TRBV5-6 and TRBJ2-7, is DAGVTQSPTHLIKTRGQQVTLRCSPKSGHDTVSWYQQALGQGPQFIFQYYEEEERQRGNFPDRFSGHQFPNYSSELNVNALLLGDSALYLCASSLTLSRELVYEQYFGPGTRLTVT.